This T cell receptor beta chain was sequenced for a study of T cells in Graves' hyperthyroidism and ophthalmopathy. Findings and caveats of the study: Through a model of 13 V-J features, ophthalmopathy was separated from stable hyperthyroidism.

The junction had 12 bases not matched to a gene; V was cut back by 7 bases and J by 3 bases. The V gene's germline CDR1 is MDHEN and CDR2 SYDVKM. The length of the CDR3 is 15 residues. Amplified regions were TCR beta CDR3 sequences from RNA transcripts. First-round RT-PCR with HTBI primers amplified the TCR CDR3 region. TCRdb used MiXCR to reprocess the multiplex PCR reads, holding one entry per CDR3 protein. The profile shows 300,000 to 350,000 distinct CDR3 sequences, around 23% of them singletons. This clonotype occurred many times. Its target is unknown. Each patient was aged 18 to 65 and had newly diagnosed hyperthyroidism of under 2 months' duration.

The receptor was isolated from a woman in her forties or fifties with Graves' hyperthyroidism. The sample consisted of blood. The chain uses TRBV28 and TRBJ2-7, with 7 positions matching TRBD1. CDR3 nucleotide sequence: TGTGCCAGCACTTTTACGGACAGGCGTAACTACGAGCAGTACTTC. Translating gives CASTFTDRRNYEQYF.